A single sample is the source of the 18 T cell receptor beta chains below, sequenced in a study of T cell changes during pregnancy in multiple sclerosis. Produced via immunoSEQ multiplex PCR; TCRdb's table is partial and in-frame only. The data hold more than 30,000 clones, with 80% to 90% observed a single time. The material sequenced was CD8+ T cells from peripheral blood mononuclear cells, taken in the first trimester of pregnancy. Receptors were obtained from a female donor with multiple sclerosis, enrolled in a pregnancy study.

This chain connects TRBV30 to TRBJ2-7; 9 positions agree with TRBD2. In germline, CDR1 is GTSNPN, CDR2 SVGIG (reference sequence). J gave up 4 bases and V 4 bases, and 2 bases lay outside the gene matches. The CDR3 contains 12 residues. CDR3 coding DNA: TGTGCCTGGAATAGCGGGAGTTACGAGCAGTACTTC. It codes for CAWNSGSYEQYF.

This clone occurred many times. The gene calls are TRBV14 and TRBJ1-3; weak D call: TRBD1 (6 bases). Between the trimmed V and J ends, which lost 5 bases and 1 base, there was a span of 12 bases. Germline loops: CDR1 SGHDN, CDR2 FVKESK. This CDR3 spans 15 amino acids. The CDR3 spells CASSRGGQSGNTIYF. CDR3 DNA: TGTGCCAGCAGCAGAGGGGGACAATCTGGAAACACCATATATTTT.

This chain joins TRBV28 and TRBJ2-1, with TRBD2 matching over 7 bases. The CDR3 runs 16 residues. Germline V gene lookup returns CDR1 MDHEN and CDR2 SYDVKM. The V and J ends lost 2 bases and 4 bases, in that order; junction bases with no gene match: 8. The CDR3: CASSLRRTRDYNEQFF. The CDR3 DNA reads TGTGCCAGCAGTTTACGGCGGACTAGGGATTACAATGAGCAGTTCTTC.

V is TRBV5-1 and J is TRBJ1-6, with 7 bases matching TRBD1. V trimming: 3 bases; J trimming: 14 bases; junction bases outside the gene matches: 5. This CDR3 has 12 residues. Germline values: CDR1 SGHRS, CDR2 YFSETQ. CDR3 coding DNA: TGCGCCAGCAGCTGGGACAGTGAGGCCCTCCACTTT. The encoded protein is CASSWDSEALHF.

This clone was counted only a few times. The chain couples TRBV23-1 to TRBJ1-2; possibly TRBD1 for D (6 bases). TRBV23-1 is noted as an ORF with a role that remains uncertain. The CDR3 is 13 amino acids. V was trimmed by 0 bases and J by 4 bases, leaving 6 bases between them. The CDR3 coding sequence is TGCGCCAGCAGTCAATCAGGGGGCTATGGCTACACCTTC. Protein product: CASSQSGGYGYTF.

The chain carries TRBV5-6 and TRBJ2-7, with 10 bases fitting TRBD1. Germline loops: CDR1 SGHDT, CDR2 YYEEEE. The V segment lost 3 bases and the J segment 6 bases; nucleotides outside the gene matches: 3. CDR3 size: 13 residues. The DNA for the CDR3 is TGTGCCAGCAGCTGGACAGGGGGGGGCGAGCAGTACTTC. Translated, it gives CASSWTGGGEQYF.

V usage is TRBV19 and J usage is TRBJ2-1; 11 positions match TRBD2. Germline V gene lookup returns CDR1 LNHDA and CDR2 SQIVND (reference sequence). The CDR3 runs to 15 residues. The ends lost 5 bases at V and 4 bases at J; junction bases unmatched: 4. The CDR3 DNA reads TGTGCCAGTAGTCCCCTAGCGGGGGGTTACAATGAGCAGTTCTTC. Encoded protein: CASSPLAGGYNEQFF.

A single count supports this clone. The chain recombines TRBV9 with TRBJ1-1; 7 nucleotides match TRBD1. This CDR3 spans 13 amino acids. J lost 7 bases, V lost 0 bases, and 3 bases had no gene match. Germline-derived CDR1 and CDR2 are SGDLS and YYNGEE. The CDR3 coding sequence is TGTGCCAGCAGCGTAGTGACAGGGCTTGAAGCTTTCTTT. It encodes CASSVVTGLEAFF.

The rearrangement joins TRBV6-1 to TRBJ1-2, with a tentative D call TRBD1 (5 bases). CDR1 and CDR2 (germline): MNHNS, SASEGT. V lost 6 bases, J lost 5 bases, and 13 bases lay in between. CDR3 length: 13 residues. The CDR3 sequence is CASRIGVGYGYTF. The CDR3 coding sequence is TGTGCCAGCAGGATAGGGGTTGGTTATGGCTACACCTTC.

This clone was observed once. The CDR3 loop reads CASSELRAVDEQFF. The CDR3 DNA is TGTGCCAGCAGTGAACTGCGAGCCGTGGATGAGCAGTTCTTC. This chain connects TRBV25-1 to TRBJ2-1; D is uncertain. The CDR3 covers 14 residues. V was clipped by 2 bases and J by 8 bases, with 13 bases between them. CDR1 MGHDK and CDR2 SYGVNS come from the germline V gene. The whole variable domain, filled in from reference TRBV25-1 and TRBJ2-1, reads EADIYQTPRYLVIGTGKKITLECSQTMGHDKMYWYQQDPGMELHLIHYSYGVNSTEKGDLSSESTVSRIRTEHFPLTLESARPSHTSQYLCASSELRAVDEQFFGPGTRLTVL.

The rearrangement links TRBV28 to TRBJ1-2; D is unresolved. The CDR3 extends over 14 amino acids. Germline loops: CDR1 MDHEN, CDR2 SYDVKM. Deletions cut 2 bases from V and 3 bases from J, with 10 bases between. The CDR3 sequence is CASSLGPVDYGYTF. In DNA, the CDR3 is TGTGCCAGCAGTTTAGGGCCTGTAGACTATGGCTACACCTTC.

The CDR3 DNA reads as TGTGCCAGCAGCCCAGGGACCGGACAGCTTGAAGCTTTCTTT. Amino acids: CASSPGTGQLEAFF. The rearrangement uses TRBV11-2 and TRBJ1-1, with D tentatively TRBD1 (6 bases). The V end was cut by 5 bases, the J end by 7 bases, with 17 bases between. This CDR3 contains 14 residues. CDR1 and CDR2 (germline): SGHAT, FQNNGV.

The gene calls are TRBV11-2 and TRBJ2-5; possibly TRBD2 for D (7 bases). The germline V gene has CDR1 SGHAT and CDR2 FQNNGV. V lost 6 bases to trimming and J lost 1 base, with 15 bases between them. The CDR3 loop spans 15 amino acids. The CDR3 sequence is CASRLLGGGQETQYF. In nucleotides, the CDR3 is TGTGCCAGCAGGTTATTGGGAGGGGGCCAAGAGACCCAGTACTTC.

This clone was observed a handful of times. The CDR3 sequence is CASSQGPGGTEAFF. In DNA form, the CDR3 reads TGCGCCAGCAGCCAAGGCCCAGGGGGCACTGAAGCTTTCTTT. V usage is TRBV4-3 and J usage is TRBJ1-1; 7 bases fit TRBD1. The germline CDR1 and CDR2 sequences are LGHNA and YSLEER. V dropped 1 base and J dropped 4; count of bases not matched to a gene: 3. CDR3 length: 14 amino acids.

J is TRBJ2-5 and V is TRBV29-1; 10 nucleotides line up with TRBD2. Germline V gene lookup returns CDR1 SQVTM and CDR2 ANQGSEA. The ends lost 0 bases at V and 4 bases at J; junction bases unmatched: 5. This CDR3 has 15 residues. DNA of the CDR3: TGCAGCGTTGAAGACGCAGCGGGAGGGGGAGAGACCCAGTACTTC. Amino acid sequence: CSVEDAAGGGETQYF. Based on the CDR3 plus reference TRBV29-1 and TRBJ2-5, the full variable domain is SAVISQKPSRDICQRGTSLTIQCQVDSQVTMMFWYRQQPGQSLTLIATANQGSEATYESGFVIDKFPISRPNLTFSTLTVSNMSPEDSSIYLCSVEDAAGGGETQYFGPGTRLLVL.

J is TRBJ1-6 and V is TRBV27; D is perhaps TRBD1 (5 bases). Germline V gene lookup returns CDR1 MNHEY and CDR2 SMNVEV (reference sequence). The CDR3 spans 15 residues. The V gene lost 4 bases and the J gene lost 7 bases, with 14 bases spanning the gap. The CDR3 sequence: CASSSQGKGNSPLHF. The CDR3 nucleotides are TGTGCCAGCAGTTCCCAGGGTAAGGGGAATTCACCCCTCCACTTT.

J is TRBJ2-1 and V is TRBV6-5, with 7 bases fitting TRBD1. V lost 1 base, J lost 6 bases, and 6 bases stayed unmatched. There are 15 residues in the CDR3. Germline V gene lookup returns CDR1 MNHEY and CDR2 SVGAGI. In DNA form, the CDR3 reads TGTGCCAGCAGTTACTTTGCAGGGGGTCTCAATGAGCAGTTCTTC. It codes for CASSYFAGGLNEQFF.

The chain recombines TRBV29-1 with TRBJ1-2, with 10 positions matching TRBD1. The junction had 6 bases not matched to a gene; V was cut back by 6 bases and J by 2 bases. The CDR3 is 14 amino acids. CDR1 and CDR2 from the germline V gene are SQVTM and ANQGSEA. Here the CDR3 reads CSVAGGQGNYGYTF. In DNA, the CDR3 is TGCAGCGTCGCCGGGGGACAGGGGAACTATGGCTACACCTTC.